A single T cell receptor (beta chain) is shown here with its context. Its specificity is unknown. At one end, the junction sequence differs from germline, possibly due to a read error. Starting material for RNA and DNA co-extraction consisted of 20-30 mg of unsorted bulk tissue. The investigators made TCR beta cDNA from around 540 ng total RNA, using a constant-region primer. Amplification in three nested multiplex PCR rounds with slightly modified ARM-PCR gave rise to TCR beta libraries. In the first two PCR rounds, TRBV1-TRBV30 forward primers were paired with a C-beta reverse primer, and each round lasted approximately 9 cycles. Each CDR3 protein is one row after TCRdb ran MiXCR on the multiplex PCR reads. The sample contains some 190,000 distinct CDR3 sequences, around four fifths of which appear only once. Germline CDR1 is MNHNS and CDR2 is SASEGT. The length of the CDR3 is 13 residues. This specimen belongs to a study of tumor-infiltrating lymphocytes in primary liver carcinoma. Study-level background: Tumor lesions were T1-T3 N0M0 and spanned roughly 4 to 11 cm. Tissue type made little difference to sample yields of roughly 3.5 to 7.13 million productive TCRbeta reads.

Study results and limitations: The top-250-clone fraction was significantly higher in tumors than in blood (p = 0.039). Merely about 7-25% of top clones occurred in all five tumor regions.

The V call is TRBV6-1, the J call TRBJ2-7, with D possibly matching TRBD2 (5 bases). The sample was tumor tissue from primary liver carcinoma. The clonotype comes from a man aged 35-49 years with primary liver carcinoma and hepatitis B virus infection. CDR3 region: CASSVTGIYVQYF. The CDR3 bases are TGTGCCAGCAGTGTTACCGGGATCTACGTGCAGTACTTC.